Presented here are 20 T cell receptor beta chains from one specimen sequenced in a study of blood T cell repertoires in COVID-19. Libraries were prepared by immunoSEQ multiplex PCR; TCRdb keeps only in-frame clonotypes and omits some of them. The sample has 200,000 or so clones, around four fifths seen once. Sequencing used peripheral blood. All receptors come from a woman in her sixties who had recovered from COVID-19.

V and J are TRBV7-2 and TRBJ1-1; TRBD1 might be the D (5 bases). Germline V lookup: CDR1 SGHTA, CDR2 FQGNSA. The CDR3 loop spans 15 amino acids. The V end lost 5 bases, the J end lost 0 bases, and 13 bases lay between the germline ends. The CDR3 nucleotides are TGTGCCAGCAGCCTAGGGGCCTTAATGAACACTGAAGCTTTCTTT. Translating gives CASSLGALMNTEAFF. The full variable domain, in which reference TRBV7-2 and TRBJ1-1 provide the parts outside the CDR3, is GAGVSQSPSNKVTEKGKDVELRCDPISGHTALYWYRQSLGQGLEFLIYFQGNSAPDKSGLPSDRFSAERTGGSVSTLTIQRTQQEDSAVYLCASSLGALMNTEAFFGQGTRLTVV.

The CDR3 DNA reads TGTGCCAGCAGTCAGCAACAAGGCGGCATTCAGTACTTC. Translated, it gives CASSQQQGGIQYF. This sequence joins TRBV12-3 or TRBV12-4 and TRBJ2-4; no definite D call. V was cut by 5 bases and J by 9 bases, with 14 bases left in between. The CDR3 length is 13 residues.

The chain has TRBV7-3 and TRBJ2-3, with D possibly TRBD2 on 5 matching bases. The CDR3 sequence is 12 residues long. Germline V gene lookup returns CDR1 SGHTA and CDR2 FQGTGA. V lost 6 bases and J 2 bases, leaving 6 bases between the germline ends. The DNA for the CDR3 is TGTGCCAGCAGACTAGACACAGATACGCAGTATTTT. Protein sequence: CASRLDTDTQYF. Full variable domain (rest looked up from reference TRBV7-3 and TRBJ2-3): GAGVSQTPSNKVTEKGKYVELRCDPISGHTALYWYRQSLGQGPEFLIYFQGTGAADDSGLPNDRFFAVRPEGSVSTLKIQRTERGDSAVYLCASRLDTDTQYFGPGTRLTVL.

The gene calls are TRBV6-1 and TRBJ2-2, with a tentative D call TRBD1 (6 bases). Per germline, CDR1 MNHNS and CDR2 SASEGT. CDR3 length equals 16 residues. V was shortened by 0 bases and J by 2 bases, with 10 bases between the two germline ends. CDR3 in amino acids: CASSEAPGQNTGELFF. CDR3 DNA: TGTGCCAGCAGTGAAGCACCGGGACAAAACACCGGGGAGCTGTTTTTT.

Here the CDR3 DNA reads TGTGCCAGCAGCCCCCGGGGGAGTGAAGGAGATACGCAGTATTTT. Translation gives CASSPRGSEGDTQYF. This chain links TRBV7-9 with TRBJ2-3; D is possibly TRBD2 (6 bases). Germline CDR1 SEHNR, CDR2 FQNEAQ (reference sequence). The CDR3 runs to 15 residues. V lost 5 bases and J lost 5, with 17 bases in between.

CDR3 in DNA: TGTGCCAGCAGCTTAGCTGCGAACACCGGGGAGCTGTTTTTT. Its protein product is CASSLAANTGELFF. J is TRBJ2-2 and V is TRBV11-3; the D is unclear. Trimming left V 1 base short and J 0 bases short, with 3 bases between. The CDR3 covers 14 residues. Germline loops: CDR1 SGHNT, CDR2 YENEEA.

CDR3 loop: CASSLALAAEQYF. CDR3 DNA sequence: TGTGCCAGCAGCTTAGCGTTAGCGGCCGAGCAGTACTTC. The genes are TRBV7-2 and TRBJ2-7; D might be TRBD2 (6 bases). Trimming took off 0 bases at V and 6 bases at J, with 9 bases between the two ends. Germline V gene data show CDR1 as SGHTA and CDR2 as FQGNSA. The CDR3 has 13 amino acids.

The V call is TRBV9, the J call TRBJ2-3; TRBD1 matches at 8 bases. CDR1 SGDLS and CDR2 YYNGEE come from the germline V gene. CDR3 length: 15 residues. Germline trimming cut 3 bases from V and 5 bases from J; bases unmatched to any gene: 8. CDR3 bases: TGTGCCAGCAGCGGTGGACAGGGCAGGTTAGATACGCAGTATTTT. It specifies CASSGGQGRLDTQYF.

The chain has TRBV3-1 (or the pseudogene TRBV3-2) and TRBJ2-7, with 7 bases that match TRBD1. Germline CDR1 and CDR2: LGHDT and YNNKEL (reference sequence). The CDR3 totals 12 residues. CDR3 protein: CVSQGLEDEQYF. The DNA of the CDR3 is TGTGTTTCACAGGGGTTGGAAGACGAGCAGTACTTC.

This chain joins TRBV7-9 and TRBJ2-7; D gene uncertain. CDR1 and CDR2 from the germline V gene are SEHNR and FQNEAQ (reference sequence). V was cut by 2 bases and J by 5 bases, with 4 bases left in between. The CDR3 has 11 amino acids. The CDR3 spells CASSLQNEQYF. CDR3 in DNA: TGTGCCAGCAGCTTACAAAACGAGCAGTACTTC.

Concerning this clone itself: An end of the junction differs from the germline gene, which may be a read error. This chain joins TRBV7-7 and TRBJ2-3; no clear D. The germline V gene encodes CDR1 SSHAT and CDR2 FNYEAQ (reference sequence). CDR3 length: 14 residues. DNA of the CDR3: TGTGCTAGCAGCTTAGCACAGAGCACAGATACGCAGTATTTT. Its protein is CASSLAQSTDTQYF.

V gene TRBV30 combines with J gene TRBJ2-7; the D gene is possibly TRBD1 (6 bases). Per germline, CDR1 GTSNPN and CDR2 SVGIG (reference sequence). V was clipped by 0 bases and J by 4 bases, with 10 bases between them. The CDR3 runs 13 residues. CDR3 bases: TGTGCCTGGAGTGTAGGGGACACGTACGAGCAGTACTTC. Its protein product is CAWSVGDTYEQYF.

The chain combines TRBV5-4 with TRBJ1-4, with a tentative D call TRBD1 (6 bases). This CDR3 has 16 amino acids. CDR1 SGHNT and CDR2 YYREEE come from the germline V gene (reference sequence). Trimming took off 5 bases at V and 8 bases at J, with 22 bases between the two ends. The CDR3 sequence is CASSQGKRGTNEKLFF. The CDR3 coding sequence is TGTGCCAGCAGTCAAGGGAAAAGAGGGACAAACGAAAAACTGTTTTTT.

This chain joins TRBV2 and TRBJ2-3; TRBD2 matches at 9 bases. The V gene's germline CDR1 is SNHLY and CDR2 FYNNEI. The CDR3 contains 16 residues. V was clipped by 4 bases and J by 1 base; unmatched bases: 6. CDR3 DNA sequence: TGTGCCAGCAGTGGATCCGGCGGGGGGGGCACAGATACGCAGTATTTT. It yields the protein CASSGSGGGGTDTQYF.

The V and J genes are TRBV9 and TRBJ1-6, with D perhaps matching TRBD1 (5 bases). Germline V lookup: CDR1 SGDLS, CDR2 YYNGEE. The V end lost 4 bases, the J end lost 5 bases, and 13 bases lay between the germline ends. The length of the CDR3 is 15 residues. CDR3 nucleotides: TGTGCCAGCAGCCCTGAAGGGGAAGATAATTCACCCCTCCACTTT. This sequence encodes CASSPEGEDNSPLHF.

This clone was observed a handful of times. V usage is TRBV5-4 and J usage is TRBJ1-3, with D possibly TRBD1 on 5 matching bases. The ends were cut back, 0 bases at V and 5 bases at J, with 9 bases in the middle. This CDR3 is 14 amino acids long. Germline CDR1 reads SGHNT; CDR2 reads YYREEE (reference sequence). The CDR3 protein is CASSLDQGRNTIYF. As DNA, the CDR3 is TGTGCCAGCAGCTTGGACCAGGGAAGAAACACCATATATTTT.

The gene calls are TRBV5-6 and TRBJ1-3, with D possibly being TRBD1 (6 bases). Trimming cost V 2 bases and J 0 bases, with 15 bases left between them. Germline CDR1 reads SGHDT; CDR2 reads YYEEEE. The CDR3 extends over 17 amino acids. CDR3 in DNA: TGTGCCAGCAGCTTCGTACTGGACAGCCACTCTGGAAACACCATATATTTT. Translating it yields CASSFVLDSHSGNTIYF.

The chain is built from TRBV2 and TRBJ1-2, with D tentatively TRBD1 (6 bases). Per germline, CDR1 SNHLY and CDR2 FYNNEI. There are 16 residues in the CDR3. Trimming pared 6 bases from V and 0 bases from J, leaving 17 bases between. The CDR3 is CASRPDWGRTNYGYTF. CDR3 nucleotides: TGTGCCAGCAGGCCCGACTGGGGGCGTACTAACTATGGCTACACCTTC. The entire variable domain, with the rest obtained from reference TRBV2 and TRBJ1-2, is as follows: EPEVTQTPSHQVTQMGQEVILRCVPISNHLYFYWYRQILGQKVEFLVSFYNNEISEKSEIFDDQFSVERPDGSNFTLKIRSTKLEDSAMYFCASRPDWGRTNYGYTFGSGTRLTVV.

The V and J genes are TRBV5-5 and TRBJ2-5; D uncertain. Germline CDR1 and CDR2: SGHKS and YYEKEE (reference sequence). V lost 4 bases and J 4 bases, leaving 17 bases between the germline ends. The CDR3 consists of 15 residues. CDR3 coding DNA: TGTGCCAGCAGCATGACAAACTGGTCCGGAGAGACCCAGTACTTC. Translating it yields CASSMTNWSGETQYF.

This clone was counted a few times. The J gene is TRBJ1-4, the V gene TRBV27; 10 bases are shared with TRBD1. J lost 5 bases, V lost 3 bases, and 3 bases had no gene match. The germline V gene has CDR1 MNHEY and CDR2 SMNVEV (reference sequence). The CDR3 is 15 amino acids. CDR3 sequence reads: CASSFPGQGNEKLFF. The CDR3 nucleotides read TGTGCCAGCAGTTTCCCGGGACAGGGGAATGAAAAACTGTTTTTT.